This entry lists 10 T cell receptor beta chains sequenced from one sample in a study of T cells in Graves' hyperthyroidism and ophthalmopathy. TCR beta CDR3 region amplification was performed from RNA transcripts. During a first-round RT-PCR of the TCR CDR3, the HTBI primer set was used. TCRdb passed the multiplex PCR reads through MiXCR, listing each CDR3 protein once. The table shows 400,000 to 500,000 distinct CDR3 sequences, with about 15% occurring only once. Sequenced material: blood. Source of these receptors: a woman aged 18-35 years with Graves' hyperthyroidism.

This clonotype was detected only a few times. The chain combines TRBV6-2 or TRBV6-3 with TRBJ2-3; 8 bases line up with TRBD2. The CDR3 spans 15 residues. The V and J ends lost 5 bases and 0 bases, in that order; junction bases with no gene match: 4. Germline V gene sequence: CDR1 MNHEY, CDR2 SVGEGT. CDR3 in amino acids: CASSASGGSTDTQYF. CDR3 sequence (DNA): TGTGCCAGCAGTGCCTCGGGGGGGAGCACAGATACGCAGTATTTT.

This clonotype was counted ten times or more. The genes are TRBV28 and TRBJ2-1; 9 bases are shared with TRBD2. CDR3 length equals 17 residues. Germline V CDR1 and CDR2: MDHEN, SYDVKM. With 3 bases clipped from V and 3 bases from J, the junction kept 9 bases outside the gene matches. The chain's CDR3 is CASSLIPASGNYNEQFF. For the CDR3, the DNA is TGTGCCAGCAGTTTGATTCCGGCTAGCGGGAACTACAATGAGCAGTTCTTC.

The chain couples TRBV7-2 to TRBJ1-5; D ambiguous. CDR1 and CDR2 (germline): SGHTA, FQGNSA. The CDR3 is 12 residues long. Deletions cut 0 bases from V and 7 bases from J, with 4 bases between. CDR3 loop: CASSLAQQPQHF. Here the CDR3 DNA reads TGTGCCAGCAGCTTAGCGCAACAGCCCCAGCATTTT.

The chain employs TRBV28 and TRBJ1-5; D is undetermined. V was cut by 4 bases and J by 6 bases, with 4 bases left in between. Germline V lookup: CDR1 MDHEN, CDR2 SYDVKM. The CDR3 runs 11 residues. In DNA form, the CDR3 reads TGTGCCAGCAGTTCGGGTCAGCCCCAGCATTTT. Translating it yields CASSSGQPQHF.

This clonotype has ten or more counts. V usage is TRBV10-3 and J usage is TRBJ1-2; a weak D match, TRBD1 (6 bases). CDR3 size: 14 residues. CDR1 and CDR2 from the germline V gene are ENHRY and SYGVKD. Trimming pared 2 bases from V and 4 bases from J, leaving 11 bases between. The CDR3 sequence: CAISEDRSGYGYTF. DNA for the CDR3: TGTGCCATCAGTGAGGACAGGTCAGGCTATGGCTACACCTTC.

This rearrangement joins TRBV4-2 to TRBJ1-3; D is possibly TRBD1 (6 bases). Trimming pared 2 bases from V and 7 bases from J, leaving 21 bases between. Germline V gives CDR1 LGHNA, CDR2 YNFKEQ. This CDR3 region has 17 residues. The chain's CDR3 is CASSQYQDRRAWNTIYF. DNA for the CDR3: TGTGCCAGCAGCCAATATCAGGACAGAAGGGCGTGGAACACCATATATTTT.

The chain joins TRBV2 to TRBJ2-5; TRBD2 is a possible D gene (5 bases). The CDR3 contains 15 residues. The V end lost 0 bases, the J end lost 5 bases, and 13 bases lay between the germline ends. Germline assignment: CDR1 SNHLY and CDR2 FYNNEI. CDR3 loop: CASSEALRGIETQYF. The CDR3 DNA sequence: TGTGCCAGCAGTGAAGCGCTTCGGGGAATCGAGACCCAGTACTTC.

The sample holds many counts of this clonotype. The chain employs TRBV30 and TRBJ1-2; perhaps TRBD1 as D (5 bases). The germline CDR1 and CDR2 sequences are GTSNPN and SVGIG (reference sequence). This CDR3 has 14 residues. V was shortened by 2 bases and J by 2 bases, with 12 bases between the two germline ends. CDR3 sequence reads: CAWSTDSLNYGYTF. Written as DNA, the CDR3 is TGTGCCTGGAGTACCGACAGCCTGAACTATGGCTACACCTTC. Drawing the rest from reference TRBV30 and TRBJ1-2, the complete variable domain is SQTIHQWPATLVQPVGSPLSLECTVEGTSNPNLYWYRQAAGRGLQLLFYSVGIGQISSEVPQNLSASRPQDRQFILSSKKLLLSDSGFYLCAWSTDSLNYGYTFGSGTRLTVV.

This clonotype was counted a few times. The V call is TRBV12-3 or TRBV12-4, the J call TRBJ2-7; 9 bases match TRBD2. The V and J ends lost 6 bases and 0 bases, in that order; junction bases with no gene match: 6. The CDR3 runs to 15 residues. The CDR3 DNA reads as TGTGCCAGCAGAAAGGGCGGGAGGGACTCCTACGAGCAGTACTTC. It codes for CASRKGGRDSYEQYF.

V is TRBV11-2 and J is TRBJ2-1; 10 bases map to TRBD2. J gave up 3 bases and V 2 bases, and 7 bases lay outside the gene matches. CDR1 and CDR2 (germline): SGHAT, FQNNGV. The CDR3 is made up of 17 amino acids. The CDR3 is CASSLKSGRGNYNEQFF. The CDR3 DNA is TGTGCCAGCAGCTTAAAAAGCGGGAGGGGAAACTACAATGAGCAGTTCTTC. The complete variable domain, with remaining parts taken from reference TRBV11-2 and TRBJ2-1, reads EAGVAQSPRYKIIEKRQSVAFWCNPISGHATLYWYQQILGQGPKLLIQFQNNGVVDDSQLPKDRFSAERLKGVDSTLKIQPAKLEDSAVYLCASSLKSGRGNYNEQFFGPGTRLTVL.